Each of the 32 T cell receptor beta chains below was sequenced from the same sample in a study of T-cell memory formation after mild COVID-19. TCRdb passed the 5' RACE reads through MiXCR, listing each CDR3 protein once. The sample has around 250,000 distinct CDR3 sequences; about 16% are singletons. The sample comprised PBMCs or a T cell subset sorted from them (not recorded which). These receptors were collected from a man younger than 35 who had mild COVID-19 (a few samples of this study predate the infection). Cell type and time point are not known.

This clonotype was recorded a few times. The J gene is TRBJ1-6, the V gene TRBV9; TRBD1 might be the D (5 bases). Germline CDR1 is SGDLS and CDR2 is YYNGEE. Trimming removed 3 bases at V and 6 bases at J, with 10 bases between. The CDR3 consists of 14 residues. The CDR3 here is CASSAQVSNSPLHF. The CDR3 DNA reads TGTGCCAGCAGCGCACAGGTTTCTAATTCACCCCTCCACTTT. The variable domain in full, completed from reference TRBV9 and TRBJ1-6, reads DSGVTQTPKHLITATGQRVTLRCSPRSGDLSVYWYQQSLDQGLQFLIQYYNGEERAKGNILERFSAQQFPDLHSELNLSSLELGDSALYFCASSAQVSNSPLHFGNGTRLTVT.

Remarks on this clonotype: Germline is not matched at one junction end, which may reflect a read error. The chain has TRBV6-2 or TRBV6-3 and TRBJ1-4; D unresolved. Germline lookup yields CDR1 MNHEY and CDR2 SVGEGT. CDR3 length equals 14 residues. The CDR3, as DNA: TGTGCCAGCCGGGAACATTCAACTAATGAGAAACTGTTTTTT. It is translated as CASREHSTNEKLFF.

The chain has TRBV4-1 and TRBJ2-7; D is unresolved. Germline values: CDR1 MGHRA, CDR2 YSYEKL. The germline V and J ends were trimmed by 1 base and 4 bases, with 11 bases remaining between them. There are 14 residues in the CDR3. The CDR3 coding sequence is TGCGCCAGCAGCCAAGTCATAGGGCCTTACGAGCAGTACGTC. It specifies CASSQVIGPYEQYV.

This chain connects TRBV7-2 to TRBJ2-1; no clear D. This CDR3 contains 14 residues. The V end was cut by 1 base, the J end by 7 bases, with 11 bases between. Germline V gene lookup returns CDR1 SGHTA and CDR2 FQGNSA. CDR3 in DNA: TGTGCCAGCAGCTTAGAATCCAGAGAAAATGAGCAGTTCTTC. Translating it yields CASSLESRENEQFF.

The rearrangement uses TRBV2 and TRBJ2-2; no firm D call. Trimming shortened V by 8 bases and J by 3 bases, and 7 bases separated the two germline ends. Germline V gives CDR1 SNHLY, CDR2 FYNNEI. The CDR3 spans 12 residues. The CDR3 DNA follows: TGTGCCAGCGCAATCTACACCGGGGAGCTGTTTTTT. It yields the protein CASAIYTGELFF. Using reference TRBV2 and TRBJ2-2 for the parts outside the CDR3, the full variable domain is EPEVTQTPSHQVTQMGQEVILRCVPISNHLYFYWYRQILGQKVEFLVSFYNNEISEKSEIFDDQFSVERPDGSNFTLKIRSTKLEDSAMYFCASAIYTGELFFGEGSRLTVL.

The rearrangement joins TRBV10-2 to TRBJ2-3, with 7 bases fitting TRBD2. V dropped 0 bases and J dropped 1; count of bases not matched to a gene: 1. The CDR3 spans 15 residues. Germline V gives CDR1 WSHSY, CDR2 SAAADI. The CDR3 is CASSESLAGTDTQYF. The DNA of the CDR3 is TGCGCCAGCAGTGAGTCCCTAGCGGGCACAGATACGCAGTATTTT.

This clonotype was recorded a few times. The chain carries TRBV9 and TRBJ2-2, with 7 bases lining up with TRBD2. V lost 0 bases and J lost 0; bases outside the gene matches: 14. Germline V gives CDR1 SGDLS, CDR2 YYNGEE. The CDR3 covers 20 residues. The CDR3 loop reads CASSVGEASGKAANTGELFF. The CDR3, as DNA: TGTGCCAGCAGCGTAGGTGAGGCTAGCGGCAAAGCCGCGAACACCGGGGAGCTGTTTTTT.

This clonotype was seen more than once but under ten times. The rearrangement links TRBV12-3 or TRBV12-4 to TRBJ2-5, with TRBD2 matching over 9 bases. The CDR3 runs to 15 residues. The ends lost 5 bases at V and 9 bases at J; junction bases unmatched: 13. DNA for the CDR3: TGTGCCAGCAGTCCTCAGCGGGGGGCCGGGATGGCCCAGTACTTC. It yields the protein CASSPQRGAGMAQYF.

Only a few counts were recorded for this clonotype. The chain recombines TRBV3-1 with TRBJ2-3; D is perhaps TRBD2 (5 bases). The CDR3 is made up of 17 amino acids. V lost 3 bases, J lost 1 base, and 17 bases lay in between. The V gene's germline CDR1 is LGHDT and CDR2 YNNKEL (reference sequence). The CDR3 sequence: CASSHPAGVRGTDTQYF. CDR3 DNA: TGTGCCAGCAGCCACCCCGCCGGGGTGCGAGGCACAGATACGCAGTATTTT.

The table lists this clonotype with a few counts. The chain uses TRBV19 and TRBJ1-6; TRBD1 aligns across 9 bases. The CDR3 sequence is 15 residues long. Germline trimming cut 7 bases from V and 7 bases from J; bases unmatched to any gene: 8. CDR1 and CDR2 (germline): LNHDA, SQIVND (reference sequence). The CDR3: CASTTTGGLNSPLHF. In DNA form, the CDR3 reads TGTGCCAGTACAACGACAGGGGGTCTAAATTCACCCCTCCACTTT.

This clonotype was seen a handful of times. The CDR3 loop reads CASSFIKETQYF. Written as DNA, the CDR3 is TGTGCCAGCAGCTTCATAAAAGAGACCCAGTACTTC. This chain uses TRBV7-6 with TRBJ2-5; D is uncertain. CDR1 is SGHVS, CDR2 FNYEAQ, per germline. This CDR3 region has 12 residues. V was trimmed by 3 bases and J by 3 bases, leaving 5 bases between them.

This clonotype was observed a single time. The chain employs TRBV7-9 and TRBJ1-1; a possible D gene is TRBD1 (5 bases). Trimming stripped 1 base from V and 1 base from J, with 10 bases between. This CDR3 contains 15 residues. Germline lookup yields CDR1 SEHNR and CDR2 FQNEAQ (reference sequence). CDR3 loop: CASSLGEGSNTEAFF. The CDR3 DNA follows: TGTGCCAGCAGCTTAGGTGAGGGGTCGAACACTGAAGCTTTCTTT.

The chain recombines TRBV11-2 with TRBJ1-1; weak D call: TRBD1 (6 bases). The V and J ends lost 5 bases and 9 bases respectively, with 13 bases between them. The CDR3 spans 12 residues. Germline values: CDR1 SGHAT, CDR2 FQNNGV. The CDR3 nucleotides read TGTGCCAGCAGCATTCGACAGGAGAAAGCTTTCTTT. Protein sequence: CASSIRQEKAFF.

This clonotype was recorded a few times. The chain combines TRBV2 with TRBJ2-1; no definite D call. Germline assignment: CDR1 SNHLY and CDR2 FYNNEI. There are 13 residues in the CDR3. Trimming shortened V by 8 bases and J by 7 bases, and 15 bases separated the two germline ends. CDR3 protein: CASEELSENEQFF. The CDR3 bases are TGTGCCAGCGAGGAGTTATCAGAGAATGAGCAGTTCTTC. Complete variable domain (other parts from reference TRBV2 and TRBJ2-1): EPEVTQTPSHQVTQMGQEVILRCVPISNHLYFYWYRQILGQKVEFLVSFYNNEISEKSEIFDDQFSVERPDGSNFTLKIRSTKLEDSAMYFCASEELSENEQFFGPGTRLTVL.

The rearrangement joins TRBV3-1 to TRBJ2-2, with 9 bases that match TRBD1. Germline loops: CDR1 LGHDT, CDR2 YNNKEL (reference sequence). The CDR3 is made up of 15 amino acids. Germline trimming cut 5 bases from V and 5 bases from J; bases unmatched to any gene: 6. DNA for the CDR3: TGTGCCAGCAGCATACAGGGGGCTCGGACCGGGGAGCTGTTTTTT. Residues: CASSIQGARTGELFF.

V and J are TRBV7-8 and TRBJ2-5; tentatively, D is TRBD1 (7 bases). The V end was cut by 5 bases, the J end by 0 bases, with 16 bases between. The germline gives CDR1 SGHVS, CDR2 FQNEAQ. This CDR3 has 16 amino acids. The DNA for the CDR3 is TGTGCCAGCAGCGTAAGGGGGCGCGGGGACCAAGAGACCCAGTACTTC. This encodes CASSVRGRGDQETQYF.

This clonotype occurred a few times. CDR3 protein: CSAPAVGYEKLFF. In DNA, the CDR3 is TGCAGTGCTCCGGCGGTGGGTTACGAAAAACTGTTTTTT. The chain uses TRBV20-1 and TRBJ1-4, with D unclear. V was shortened by 5 bases and J by 8 bases, with 15 bases between the two germline ends. The CDR3 is made up of 13 amino acids. From germline, CDR1 is DFQATT and CDR2 SNEGSKA (reference sequence).

This chain uses TRBV7-9 with TRBJ2-3, with D perhaps TRBD2 (5 bases). There are 14 residues in the CDR3. The V and J ends lost 1 base and 5 bases respectively, with 10 bases between them. Germline assignment: CDR1 SEHNR and CDR2 FQNEAQ (reference sequence). CDR3 DNA sequence: TGTGCCAGCAGCTTAGAGGGAGCAAGAGATACGCAGTATTTT. Protein product: CASSLEGARDTQYF. Supplemented by reference TRBV7-9 and TRBJ2-3, the full variable domain reads DTGVSQNPRHKITKRGQNVTFRCDPISEHNRLYWYRQTLGQGPEFLTYFQNEAQLEKSRLLSDRFSAERPKGSFSTLEIQRTEQGDSAMYLCASSLEGARDTQYFGPGTRLTVL.

This chain connects TRBV5-1 to TRBJ2-7, with 8 bases that match TRBD1. V shed 4 bases, J shed 2 bases, and the junction held 5 bases outside the gene matches. The CDR3 is 14 residues long. Germline CDR1 reads SGHRS; CDR2 reads YFSETQ. This chain's CDR3 is CASSPQGGTYEQYV. The CDR3 region has the DNA TGCGCCAGCAGCCCACAGGGGGGCACCTACGAGCAGTACGTC.

This clonotype appeared a few times. The CDR3, as DNA: TGTGCCAGCAGTTGGGGACAGCCTGGGCTAGAGCAGTACTTC. Protein sequence: CASSWGQPGLEQYF. The chain employs TRBV27 and TRBJ2-7; 7 bases fit TRBD1. Germline V gives CDR1 MNHEY, CDR2 SMNVEV (reference sequence). The CDR3 extends over 14 amino acids. V dropped 4 bases and J dropped 7; count of bases not matched to a gene: 10.

This chain joins TRBV5-6 and TRBJ2-7; 11 bases match TRBD1. The CDR3 consists of 16 residues. V was pared by 2 bases and J by 0 bases, with 4 bases of the junction left unmatched. Germline V lookup: CDR1 SGHDT, CDR2 YYEEEE. For the CDR3, the DNA is TGTGCCAGCAGCTTCCTAGGGACAGGGGGCTCCTACGAGCAGTACTTC. It codes for CASSFLGTGGSYEQYF. The full variable domain, with the rest looked up from reference TRBV5-6 and TRBJ2-7, is DAGVTQSPTHLIKTRGQQVTLRCSPKSGHDTVSWYQQALGQGPQFIFQYYEEEERQRGNFPDRFSGHQFPNYSSELNVNALLLGDSALYLCASSFLGTGGSYEQYFGPGTRLTVT.

V gene TRBV14 combines with J gene TRBJ2-7; the match to TRBD2 covers 11 bases. The CDR3 totals 13 residues. J gave up 5 bases and V 5 bases, and 2 bases lay outside the gene matches. Per the germline V gene, CDR1 is SGHDN and CDR2 is FVKESK. CDR3 amino acids: CASSELAGDEQYV. As DNA, the CDR3 is TGTGCCAGCAGCGAACTAGCGGGGGACGAGCAGTACGTC.

V and J are TRBV12-3 or TRBV12-4 and TRBJ2-7, with a possible D match to TRBD2 (5 bases). Trimming took off 5 bases at V and 6 bases at J, with 8 bases between the two ends. The CDR3 consists of 11 residues. CDR3 sequence: CASSPEGEQYV. The CDR3 DNA reads as TGTGCCAGCAGTCCCGAGGGCGAGCAGTACGTC.

This chain joins TRBV7-8 and TRBJ1-4; 9 nucleotides line up with TRBD1. The CDR3 length is 15 residues. V shed 4 bases and J 7 bases; nucleotides not matched to a gene: 7. Germline CDR1 SGHVS, CDR2 FQNEAQ. Here the CDR3 reads CASSSHDRGSEKLFF. In nucleotides, the CDR3 is TGTGCCAGCAGCTCACATGACAGGGGGAGTGAAAAACTGTTTTTT.

The chain links TRBV7-3 to TRBJ2-1; 8 bases agree with TRBD1. This CDR3 has 13 residues. After removal of 4 bases from V and 8 bases from J, the junction contained 4 bases not matched to a gene. Per the germline V gene, CDR1 is SGHTA and CDR2 is FQGTGA. CDR3 residues: CASSSPGGDEQFF. DNA of the CDR3: TGTGCCAGCAGCTCACCAGGGGGCGATGAGCAGTTCTTC.

The chain links TRBV29-1 to TRBJ1-2, with D perhaps TRBD1 (5 bases). Germline V gene data show CDR1 as SQVTM and CDR2 as ANQGSEA. The ends were cut back, 2 bases at V and 10 bases at J, with 11 bases in the middle. The CDR3 consists of 11 residues. In DNA, the CDR3 is TGCAGCGTTGAACTCACAGGCCCCTACACCTTC. It translates to CSVELTGPYTF.

The V gene is TRBV11-2, the J gene TRBJ2-5; D is tentatively TRBD1 or TRBD2 (5 bases each). V was cut by 5 bases and J by 12 bases, with 7 bases left in between. Germline V CDR1 and CDR2: SGHAT, FQNNGV. The CDR3 is made up of 9 amino acids. This chain's CDR3 is CASSRGEYF. As DNA, the CDR3 is TGTGCCAGCAGCCGGGGCGAGTACTTC.

This clonotype came up a few times. The chain has TRBV6-5 and TRBJ2-7, with D uncertain. The CDR3 has 14 residues. V gave up 0 bases and J gave up 3 bases, with 9 bases separating them. CDR1 and CDR2 (germline): MNHEY, SVGAGI. CDR3 in DNA: TGTGCCAGCAGTTACTCGCTGGGGAACTACGAGCAGTACTTC. This translates into CASSYSLGNYEQYF.

The sample holds a few counts of this clonotype. This chain links TRBV7-8 with TRBJ1-2, with TRBD1 as a possible D gene (6 bases). Germline values: CDR1 SGHVS, CDR2 FQNEAQ. Trimming removed 4 bases from V and 2 bases from J, with 11 bases in between. This CDR3 has 14 amino acids. CDR3 loop: CASSSGQMNYGYTF. CDR3 nucleotide sequence: TGTGCCAGCAGCTCAGGACAGATGAACTATGGCTACACCTTC.

This sequence joins TRBV24-1 and TRBJ2-7, with D perhaps matching TRBD2 (7 bases). V dropped 9 bases and J dropped 5 bases, with 19 bases sitting between them. The CDR3 consists of 14 residues. CDR1 is KGHDR and CDR2 is SFDVKD in the germline V gene. The CDR3 loop reads CATRGWWGGDEQYF. CDR3 nucleotides: TGTGCCACCCGAGGGTGGTGGGGGGGCGACGAGCAGTACTTC.

The chain combines TRBV4-3 with TRBJ2-3; 9 bases align to TRBD2. Germline-derived CDR1 and CDR2 are LGHNA and YSLEER. The CDR3 spans 17 residues. Trimming cost V 0 bases and J 3 bases; bases outside gene matches: 7. CDR3 coding DNA: TGCGCCAGCAGCCAAGAGTATAGCGGGGGCAGGACAGATACGCAGTATTTT. Its protein is CASSQEYSGGRTDTQYF.

This clonotype was detected only a few times. The CDR3 DNA is TGTGCCATCAGTGACGGATTCAATGAGCAGTTCTTC. Its translation is CAISDGFNEQFF. The chain carries TRBV10-3 and TRBJ2-1; D is unclear. Germline-derived CDR1 and CDR2 are ENHRY and SYGVKD. This CDR3 spans 12 amino acids. Trimming pared 3 bases from V and 6 bases from J, leaving 6 bases between.